These 9 T cell receptor beta chains share one sample of origin, sequenced in a study of T cells in Graves' hyperthyroidism and ophthalmopathy. RNA transcripts were the template for amplifying TCR beta CDR3 regions. HTBI primers drove first-round RT-PCR of the TCR CDR3. TCRdb re-analysed the multiplex PCR reads in MiXCR, keeping a single row per CDR3 protein. The data hold over 450,000 distinct CDR3 sequences, with roughly 14% observed a single time. Sample: blood. These receptors were obtained from a woman younger than 30 with Graves' hyperthyroidism.

This clonotype was found many times. The chain carries TRBV14 and TRBJ2-2; 8 nucleotides align to TRBD1. This CDR3 region has 15 residues. CDR1 SGHDN and CDR2 FVKESK come from the germline V gene. The V gene end was trimmed by 6 bases and the J gene end by 4 bases; junction bases not matched to a gene: 7. In nucleotides, the CDR3 is TGTGCCAGCAGTTACAGGGGGTACGGCACCGGGGAGCTGTTTTTT. This gives the protein CASSYRGYGTGELFF.

In DNA form, the CDR3 reads TGTGCCAGCAGGCGGTCGATCGACTATGGCTACACCTTC. Translated, it gives CASRRSIDYGYTF. This chain connects TRBV6-1 to TRBJ1-2; D remains unclear. Trimming removed 6 bases from V and 3 bases from J, with 11 bases in between. The CDR3 has 13 residues. Germline loops: CDR1 MNHNS, CDR2 SASEGT.

V is TRBV19 and J is TRBJ1-5; a weak D match, TRBD1 (6 bases). From germline, CDR1 is LNHDA and CDR2 SQIVND (reference sequence). Trimming took off 3 bases at V and 1 base at J, with 13 bases between the two ends. The CDR3 spans 16 residues. The chain's CDR3 is CASSMGGPVSNQPQHF. As DNA, the CDR3 is TGTGCCAGTAGTATGGGGGGGCCGGTGAGCAATCAGCCCCAGCATTTT.

This clonotype was observed many times. The chain combines TRBV7-9 with TRBJ1-6, with D perhaps TRBD1 (6 bases). The CDR3 runs 17 residues. Germline V lookup: CDR1 SEHNR, CDR2 FQNEAQ (reference sequence). V was pared by 1 base and J by 10 bases, with 20 bases between. In DNA form, the CDR3 reads TGTGCCAGCAGCTTAGAAAGCACCGGGACAATCGGATCACCCCTCCACTTT. Its protein product is CASSLESTGTIGSPLHF.

This clonotype was seen a handful of times. The CDR3 DNA is TGCGCCAGCACTGGACAGAGCAATCAGCCCCAGCATTTT. It yields the protein CASTGQSNQPQHF. The V and J genes are TRBV10-2 and TRBJ1-5, with D perhaps TRBD1 (6 bases). The CDR3 runs to 13 residues. V was shortened by 7 bases and J by 1 base, with 8 bases between the two germline ends. Germline CDR1 WSHSY, CDR2 SAAADI.

This clonotype appeared many times. This sequence joins TRBV7-9 and TRBJ2-1; 10 bases fit TRBD2. Germline-derived CDR1 and CDR2 are SEHNR and FQNEAQ (reference sequence). CDR3 length: 16 amino acids. The trim removed 7 bases at V and 1 base at J, leaving 7 bases unmatched. CDR3 loop: CASKPSGSKSYNEQFF. For the CDR3, the DNA is TGTGCCAGCAAACCTAGCGGGAGTAAGTCCTACAATGAGCAGTTCTTC. The full variable domain, completed using reference TRBV7-9 and TRBJ2-1, is DTGVSQNPRHKITKRGQNVTFRCDPISEHNRLYWYRQTLGQGPEFLTYFQNEAQLEKSRLLSDRFSAERPKGSFSTLEIQRTEQGDSAMYLCASKPSGSKSYNEQFFGPGTRLTVL.

There are many counts of this clonotype. The CDR3 DNA sequence: TGTGCCACCTCCTACGAGCAGTACTTC. Translation gives CATSYEQYF. The rearrangement uses TRBV10-3 and TRBJ2-7; D is uncertain. Germline values: CDR1 ENHRY, CDR2 SYGVKD. The ends were cut back, 10 bases at V and 0 bases at J, with 1 base in the middle. The CDR3 contains 9 residues.

V is TRBV19 and J is TRBJ1-1, with D maybe TRBD1 (5 bases). The CDR3 is 14 residues long. Trimming cost V 4 bases and J 3 bases, with 12 bases left between them. The germline V gene has CDR1 LNHDA and CDR2 SQIVND (reference sequence). This chain's CDR3 is CASSRRGADTEAFF. The CDR3, as DNA: TGTGCCAGTAGTAGAAGAGGGGCCGACACTGAAGCTTTCTTT.

This clonotype has ten or more counts. This chain joins TRBV28 and TRBJ2-7; tentative D call: TRBD2 (6 bases). Germline V lookup: CDR1 MDHEN, CDR2 SYDVKM. This CDR3 has 17 amino acids. V was pared by 9 bases and J by 4 bases, with 28 bases between. The CDR3 nucleotides read TGTGCCAGGTGGGGAGGACGCGGGCAGGGAAATCGATACGAGCAGTACGTC. Its translation is CARWGGRGQGNRYEQYV.